This T cell receptor (beta chain) was found in a study of T cell responses to AZD1222 COVID-19 vaccine. The table came from immunoSEQ multiplex PCR; TCRdb's copy has only in-frame clones and leaves some out. The sample lists about 85,000 clones, approximately 91% occurring once. Per germline, CDR1 SNHLY and CDR2 FYNNEI. V was cut by 1 base and J by 8 bases, with 14 bases left in between. The CDR3 extends over 14 amino acids. The source of this sequence is an adult in good health. This specimen was peripheral blood, taken on day 0 of AZD1222 vaccination. This chain links TRBV2 with TRBJ1-2; a possible D gene is TRBD1 (6 bases). CDR3 protein: CASSEVGRGTGYTF. CDR3 bases: TGTGCCAGCAGTGAAGTTGGCAGGGGAACCGGCTACACCTTC.